A single sample gave rise to the 7 T cell receptor beta chains below, sequenced in a study of shared clonotypes between healthy human individuals. TCRdb keeps only in-frame clones here, not all; method: immunoSEQ multiplex PCR. The sample carries about 710,000 clones, around four fifths recorded once. Sequences were obtained from memory CD4+ T cells sorted from blood. Subset reported: CD45RA-negative fraction. The receptors come from a woman in her thirties in good health.

V and J are TRBV5-4 and TRBJ2-7; 8 nucleotides match TRBD2. CDR1 is SGHNT and CDR2 is YYREEE in the germline V gene (reference sequence). J gave up 4 bases and V 4 bases, and 13 bases lay outside the gene matches. The CDR3 has 16 amino acids. DNA of the CDR3: TGTGCCAGCAGCATCCAAGGAGCGGGAGTAGGGTACGAGCAGTACTTC. Translating gives CASSIQGAGVGYEQYF.

V is TRBV28 and J is TRBJ2-7; the match to TRBD2 covers 8 bases. The J segment lost 6 bases and the V segment lost 8 bases, leaving 6 bases of the junction unmatched. The germline V gene encodes CDR1 MDHEN and CDR2 SYDVKM. The CDR3 is made up of 12 amino acids. The CDR3: CASSGGLGEQYF. CDR3 coding DNA: TGTGCCAGCTCGGGGGGGCTTGGCGAGCAGTACTTC.

The rearrangement joins TRBV30 to TRBJ2-7, with D possibly matching TRBD1 (6 bases). Germline V CDR1 and CDR2: GTSNPN, SVGIG (reference sequence). This CDR3 is built from 12 residues. Trimming stripped 8 bases from V and 4 bases from J, with 15 bases between. CDR3 bases: TGTGCCGCACAGGGTCCTCTGTACGAGCAGTACTTC. It codes for CAAQGPLYEQYF.

The rearrangement uses TRBV15 and TRBJ1-2; tentatively, D is TRBD1 (6 bases). Germline CDR1 LNHNV, CDR2 YYDKDF (reference sequence). The CDR3 is made up of 15 amino acids. The V end was cut by 1 base, the J end by 4 bases, with 13 bases between. CDR3 in amino acids: CATSRGDTVVYGYTF. Here the CDR3 DNA reads TGTGCCACCAGCAGAGGGGACACGGTCGTCTATGGCTACACCTTC.

This clone has only a few counts. The chain employs TRBV6-1 and TRBJ1-1; possibly TRBD1 for D (6 bases). CDR3 length: 15 amino acids. Trimming took off 5 bases at V and 1 base at J, with 14 bases between the two ends. From germline, CDR1 is MNHNS and CDR2 SASEGT. The CDR3 DNA follows: TGTGCCAGCAGTTCTGGGGGGGCCCAGAACACTGAAGCTTTCTTT. Translated: CASSSGGAQNTEAFF.

In DNA form, the CDR3 reads TGTGCCAGCAGTTACTCGATAGCGGGTACTGAAGCTTTCTTT. This encodes CASSYSIAGTEAFF. J is TRBJ1-1 and V is TRBV6-6, with D hard to call. Germline CDR1 is MNHNY and CDR2 is SVGAGI (reference sequence). V was shortened by 0 bases and J by 5 bases, with 10 bases between the two germline ends. CDR3 length equals 14 residues.

This clone was observed a few times. The chain has TRBV28 and TRBJ1-2; D unresolved. The germline CDR1 and CDR2 sequences are MDHEN and SYDVKM. The CDR3 runs to 12 residues. Trimming shortened V by 0 bases and J by 5 bases, and 4 bases separated the two germline ends. The CDR3 DNA sequence: TGTGCCAGCAGTTTATGGAGTTATGGCTACACCTTC. This gives the protein CASSLWSYGYTF.